This passage covers 10 T cell receptor beta chains from one sample sequenced in a study of shared clonotypes between healthy human individuals. Generated by immunoSEQ multiplex PCR, the TCRdb table keeps only in-frame clones and is missing some. The repertoire holds about 490,000 clones, with roughly 80% as singletons. The sample taken for sequencing was PBMCs. The origin of the receptors is a woman aged 40 to 49 in good health. Some clones in this sample may be carry-over from other donors' samples.

Note on this clone: This probably arose from a read error, given a far larger clone one base away. At the DNA level, this CDR3 is encoded by other sequences in the same sample as well. The gene calls are TRBV13 and TRBJ1-2; D remains unclear. Trimming cost V 2 bases and J 8 bases, with 15 bases left between them. This CDR3 comprises 14 residues. CDR1 PRHDT and CDR2 FYEKMQ come from the germline V gene (reference sequence). The CDR3 nucleotides are TGTGCCAGCAGCTTACAAGGAGCCTCCTTCGGCTACACCTTC. As protein: CASSLQGASFGYTF. Based on the CDR3 plus reference TRBV13 and TRBJ1-2, the full variable domain is AAGVIQSPRHLIKEKRETATLKCYPIPRHDTVYWYQQGPGQDPQFLISFYEKMQSDKGSIPDRFSAQQFSDYHSELNMSSLELGDSALYFCASSLQGASFGYTFGSGTRLTVV.

The chain carries TRBV2 and TRBJ2-5; tentative D call: TRBD2 (5 bases). This CDR3 comprises 12 residues. Trimming removed 7 bases from V and 0 bases from J, with 6 bases in between. Germline-derived CDR1 and CDR2 are SNHLY and FYNNEI. In DNA, the CDR3 is TGTGCCAGCATGGGAGACCAAGAGACCCAGTACTTC. It yields the protein CASMGDQETQYF.

V is TRBV4-2 and J is TRBJ1-5, with unresolved D. V was clipped by 0 bases and J by 5 bases, with 11 bases between them. The CDR3 loop spans 15 amino acids. Germline lookup yields CDR1 LGHNA and CDR2 YNFKEQ. The CDR3 nucleotides are TGTGCCAGCAGCCAAGACTTGGAGAGGCATCAGCCCCAGCATTTT. This gives the protein CASSQDLERHQPQHF.

As concerns this clone: It is likely a read error: a sequence one base away is far more abundant. The same CDR3 is also encoded by other DNA sequences in this sample. This chain connects TRBV15 to TRBJ1-1; D uncertain. The germline CDR1 and CDR2 sequences are LNHNV and YYDKDF (reference sequence). The CDR3 contains 18 residues. CDR3 region: CATSRSKERVWMNTEAFF. CDR3 nucleotide sequence: TGCGCCACCAGCCGATCAAAGGAAAGGGTGTGGATGAACACTGAAGCTTTCTTT.

This chain connects TRBV4-3 to TRBJ1-5; D is undetermined. This CDR3 comprises 16 residues. Deletions cut 0 bases from V and 6 bases from J, with 15 bases between. Germline V gene lookup returns CDR1 LGHNA and CDR2 YSLEER. Here the CDR3 DNA reads TGCGCCAGCAGCCAAGATATAGGAGGGTCTGTTCAGCCCCAGCATTTT. Encoded protein: CASSQDIGGSVQPQHF.

As to this clone: A far larger clone lies a single base away; this is likely a read error. The V gene is TRBV30, the J gene TRBJ1-5; D not resolved. CDR3 size: 14 residues. V was shortened by 3 bases and J by 4 bases, with 13 bases between the two germline ends. CDR1 is GTSNPN, CDR2 SVGIG, per germline (reference sequence). Here the CDR3 DNA reads TGTGCCTGGAGCTGCACGATGGCGAATCAGCCCCAGCATTTT. Encoded protein: CAWSCTMANQPQHF.

On this clone itself: The likely explanation is a read error, given a far larger clone one base away. The sample has other DNA sequences that encode this CDR3 too. This rearrangement joins TRBV5-1 to TRBJ2-2; 8 nucleotides align to TRBD2. The trim removed 5 bases at V and 5 bases at J, leaving 8 bases unmatched. Germline V gene lookup returns CDR1 SGHRS and CDR2 YFSETQ. The CDR3 has 15 residues. DNA of the CDR3: TGCGCCAGCAGTCCGGGACTAGTTTGGACCGGGGAGCTGTTTTTT. Protein: CASSPGLVWTGELFF.

The chain couples TRBV4-1 to TRBJ2-1, with D perhaps matching TRBD2 (7 bases). The CDR3 length is 16 residues. CDR1 and CDR2 (germline): MGHRA, YSYEKL. V was pared by 5 bases and J by 3 bases, with 17 bases between. Written as DNA, the CDR3 is TGCGCCAGCAGCAAAAACCGGGGGGCCATCTACAATGAGCAGTTCTTC. As protein: CASSKNRGAIYNEQFF.

Details on this clone: A read error likely explains this, since a far larger clone differs by one base. The sample carries other DNA sequences with the same CDR3. This chain joins TRBV30 and TRBJ2-2; D is perhaps TRBD1 (6 bases). Germline V gene data show CDR1 as GTSNPN and CDR2 as SVGIG (reference sequence). The CDR3 has 12 amino acids. The DNA of the CDR3 is TGTGCCTGGTCGTGGGACACTGGGGAGCTGTTTTTT. It yields the protein CAWSWDTGELFF.

Written as DNA, the CDR3 is TGTGCCTGGAGTCGGGACAGGGGTCAGGGTCAGCCCCAGCATTTT. Its translation: CAWSRDRGQGQPQHF. The chain combines TRBV30 with TRBJ1-5; TRBD1 matches 10 bases. There are 15 residues in the CDR3. Per the germline V gene, CDR1 is GTSNPN and CDR2 is SVGIG (reference sequence). With 2 bases clipped from V and 6 bases from J, the junction kept 7 bases outside the gene matches.